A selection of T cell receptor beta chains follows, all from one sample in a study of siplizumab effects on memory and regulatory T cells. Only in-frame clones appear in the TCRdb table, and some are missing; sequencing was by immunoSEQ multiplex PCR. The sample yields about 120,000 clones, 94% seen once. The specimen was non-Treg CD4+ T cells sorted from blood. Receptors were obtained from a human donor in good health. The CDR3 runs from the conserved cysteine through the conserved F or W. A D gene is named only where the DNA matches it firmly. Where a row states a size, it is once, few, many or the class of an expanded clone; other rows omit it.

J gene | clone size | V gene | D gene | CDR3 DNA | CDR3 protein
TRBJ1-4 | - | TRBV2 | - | TGTGCCAGCTCCGGCATGGCAGGGGATGAAAAACTGTTTTTT | CASSGMAGDEKLFF
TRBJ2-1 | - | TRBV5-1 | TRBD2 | TGCGCCAGCAGCCAATCCGGGACTAATAACAATGAGCAGTTCTTC | CASSQSGTNNNEQFF
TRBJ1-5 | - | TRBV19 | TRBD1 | TGTGCCAGTAGTAGGGGACAGGGGATTAGCAATCAGCCCCAGCATTTT | CASSRGQGISNQPQHF
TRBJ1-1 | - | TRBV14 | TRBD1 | TGTGCCAGCAGCCCGTTGGCGGGACAGGTTATGAACACTGAAGCTTTCTTT | CASSPLAGQVMNTEAFF
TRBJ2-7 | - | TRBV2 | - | TGTGCCAGCTTAGAGGGGGGACACTCCTACGAGCAGTACTTC | CASLEGGHSYEQYF
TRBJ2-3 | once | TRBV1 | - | TGCACCAGCAGCCGATTGGGGGGGAGGGACTCAGATACGCAGTATTTT | CTSSRLGGRDSDTQYF
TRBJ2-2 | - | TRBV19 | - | TGTGCCACCCGTGGGCGGGCGAACACCGGGGAGCTGTTTTTT | CATRGRANTGELFF
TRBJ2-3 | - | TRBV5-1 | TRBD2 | TGCGCCAGCAGTTTGAAAGCGGGGACCACAGATACGCAGTATTTT | CASSLKAGTTDTQYF
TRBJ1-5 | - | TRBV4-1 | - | TGCGCCAGCAGCCAAGATTACCGGTCCTATGGGCCCCAGCATTTT | CASSQDYRSYGPQHF
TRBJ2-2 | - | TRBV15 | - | TGTGCCACCAGCAGAAATCCGCGGGCCGGGGAGCTGTTTTTT | CATSRNPRAGELFF
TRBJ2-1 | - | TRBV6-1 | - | TGTGCCAGCAGTCTCTACACTGAGCAGTTCTTC | CASSLYTEQFF
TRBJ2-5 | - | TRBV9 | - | TGTGCCAGCAGCGTAGACCCTCAAGAGACCCAGTACTTC | CASSVDPQETQYF
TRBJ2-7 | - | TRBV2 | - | TGTGCCAGCAGTGTCGGCAGGGACTACGAGCAGTACTTC | CASSVGRDYEQYF
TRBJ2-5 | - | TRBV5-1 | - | TGCGCCAGCAGCCGCAGTCGCTCGGAGACCCAGTACTTC | CASSRSRSETQYF
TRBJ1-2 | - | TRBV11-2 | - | TGTGCCAGCAGCTTAGTAAGGGAGGAAAGCTACACCTTC | CASSLVREESYTF
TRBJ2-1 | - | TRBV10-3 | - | TGTGCCATCAGTGAAAAGCTCGATGAGGGTGAGCAGTTCTTC | CAISEKLDEGEQFF
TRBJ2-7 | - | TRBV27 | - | TGTGCCAGCAGTCTCCAGGACGGATCCTCCTACGAGCAGTACTTC | CASSLQDGSSYEQYF